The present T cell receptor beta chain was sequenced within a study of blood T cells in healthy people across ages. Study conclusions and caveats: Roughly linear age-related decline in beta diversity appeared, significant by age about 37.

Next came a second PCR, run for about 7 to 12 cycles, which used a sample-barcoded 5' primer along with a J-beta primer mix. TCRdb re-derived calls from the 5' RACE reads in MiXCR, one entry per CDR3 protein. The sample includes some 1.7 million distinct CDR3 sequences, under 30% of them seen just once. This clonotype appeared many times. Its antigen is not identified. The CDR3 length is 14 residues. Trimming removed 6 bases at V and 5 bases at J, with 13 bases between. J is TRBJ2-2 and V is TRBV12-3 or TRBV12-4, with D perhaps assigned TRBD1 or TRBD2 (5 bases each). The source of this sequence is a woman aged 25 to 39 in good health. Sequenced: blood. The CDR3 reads CASSLRGGTGELFF. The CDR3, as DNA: TGTGCCAGCAGCTTGAGGGGCGGAACCGGGGAGCTGTTTTTT.